This TCR beta chain was found in a study of T cell repertoires in cytomegalovirus infection. Study-level background: CMV infection and matching HLA type were both indicated by public TCR beta signatures.

Notes on this clonotype: Its cognate antigen is unknown.

This CDR3 spans 16 amino acids. The V end was cut by 7 bases, the J end by 5 bases, with 20 bases between. The germline gives CDR1 MNHEY, CDR2 SMNVEV (reference sequence). One entry per CDR3 protein, called by TCRdb with MiXCR from the reads. The data show 700,000 to 900,000 distinct CDR3 sequences, 25% to 30% seen once. The sequence was obtained from a human donor in good health (CMV status not recorded). Some clones in this sample may be carry-over from other donors' samples. The J gene is TRBJ2-2, the V gene TRBV27, with D tentatively TRBD1 or TRBD2 (6 bases each). The sequencing here drew on cultured CD8+ T cells from PBMCs, taken from culture after CMV antigen stimulation. The CDR3 region is CASTPRGGRRTGELFF. The DNA for the CDR3 is TGTGCCAGCACCCCCAGGGGAGGTCGCAGAACCGGGGAGCTGTTTTTT.